This T cell receptor beta chain was captured by sequencing in a study of T cell repertoires in cytomegalovirus infection. Study in general: It was the public TCR beta signatures that indicated both CMV infection and matching HLA type.

TCRdb re-derived calls from the reads in MiXCR, one entry per CDR3 protein. The table has 400,000 or so distinct CDR3 sequences, roughly 30% seen once. This CDR3 comprises 15 residues. The V end was cut by 5 bases, the J end by 1 base, with 15 bases between. Sequencing was done on a sample of PBMCs. The V and J genes are TRBV5-7 and TRBJ1-1; D is unresolved. TRBV5-7 is filed as an ORF, its function uncertain. This TCR was recovered from a human donor in good health (CMV status not recorded). Some clones in this sample may be carry-over from other donors' samples. DNA for the CDR3: TGTGCCAGCAGTCTTACAAAACATGGGAACACTGAAGCTTTCTTT. Residues: CASSLTKHGNTEAFF.